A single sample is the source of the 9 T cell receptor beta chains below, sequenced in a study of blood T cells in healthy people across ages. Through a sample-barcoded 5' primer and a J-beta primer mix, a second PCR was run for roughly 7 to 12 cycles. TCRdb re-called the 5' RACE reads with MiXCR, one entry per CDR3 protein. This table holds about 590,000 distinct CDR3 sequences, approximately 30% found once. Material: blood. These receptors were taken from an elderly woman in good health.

The CDR3 here is CASSQTAGSWDEQYF. In DNA form, the CDR3 reads TGTGCCAGCAGCCAGACGGCAGGGTCTTGGGACGAGCAGTACTTC. The V call is TRBV3-1, the J call TRBJ2-7; D might be TRBD1 (5 bases). CDR1 and CDR2 (germline): LGHDT, YNNKEL (reference sequence). The CDR3 runs to 15 residues. Trimming took off 3 bases at V and 5 bases at J, with 17 bases between the two ends.

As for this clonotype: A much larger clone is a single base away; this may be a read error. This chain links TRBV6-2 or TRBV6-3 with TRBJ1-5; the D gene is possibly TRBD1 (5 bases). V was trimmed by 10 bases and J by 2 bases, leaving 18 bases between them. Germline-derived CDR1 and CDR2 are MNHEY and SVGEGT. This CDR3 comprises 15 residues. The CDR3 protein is CATAVQDRGNQPQHF. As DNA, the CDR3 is TGTGCCACGGCGGTACAGGATAGGGGCAATCAGCCCCAGCATTTT.

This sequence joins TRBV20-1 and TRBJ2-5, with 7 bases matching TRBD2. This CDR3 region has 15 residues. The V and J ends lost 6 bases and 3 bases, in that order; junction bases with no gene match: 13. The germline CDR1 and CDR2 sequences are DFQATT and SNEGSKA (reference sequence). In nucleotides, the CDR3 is TGCAGTGCGAGGGACTATGGGACTTTTAAAGAGACCCAGTACTTC. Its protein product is CSARDYGTFKETQYF.

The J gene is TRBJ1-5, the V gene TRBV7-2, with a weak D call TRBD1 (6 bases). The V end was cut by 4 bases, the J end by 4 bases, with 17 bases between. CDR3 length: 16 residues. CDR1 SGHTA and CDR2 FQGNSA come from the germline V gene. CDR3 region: CASSSRGDTLNQPQHF. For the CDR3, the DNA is TGTGCCAGCAGCTCCCGAGGGGACACTTTGAATCAGCCCCAGCATTTT.

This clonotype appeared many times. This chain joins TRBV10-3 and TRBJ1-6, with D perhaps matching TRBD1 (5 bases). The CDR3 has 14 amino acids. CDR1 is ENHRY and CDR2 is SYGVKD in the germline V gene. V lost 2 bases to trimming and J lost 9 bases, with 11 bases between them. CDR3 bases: TGTGCCATCAGTGAGGGCCAGGGCAGTTCACCCCTCCACTTT. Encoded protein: CAISEGQGSSPLHF.

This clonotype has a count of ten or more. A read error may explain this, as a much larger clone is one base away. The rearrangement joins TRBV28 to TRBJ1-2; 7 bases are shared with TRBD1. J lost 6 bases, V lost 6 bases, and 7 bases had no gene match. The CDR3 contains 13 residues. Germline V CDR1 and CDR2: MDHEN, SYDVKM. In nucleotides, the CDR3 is TGTGCCAGCAGCTCGGACAGGTGCCATGGCTACACCTTC. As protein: CASSSDRCHGYTF.

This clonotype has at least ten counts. The CDR3 is CATGPRVARETQYF. The CDR3 DNA reads TGTGCCACCGGTCCCCGCGTAGCGAGGGAGACCCAGTACTTC. This rearrangement joins TRBV27 to TRBJ2-5; a weak D match, TRBD2 (5 bases). Looked up from germline, CDR1 is MNHEY and CDR2 is SMNVEV (reference sequence). The CDR3 spans 14 residues. The V end was cut by 10 bases, the J end by 5 bases, with 20 bases between.

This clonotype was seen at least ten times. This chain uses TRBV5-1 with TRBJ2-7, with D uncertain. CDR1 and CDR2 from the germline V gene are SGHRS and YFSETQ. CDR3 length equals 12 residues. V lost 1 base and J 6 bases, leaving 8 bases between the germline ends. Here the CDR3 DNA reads TGCGCCAGCAGCTTGCCAGGAATCGAGCAGTACTTC. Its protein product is CASSLPGIEQYF.

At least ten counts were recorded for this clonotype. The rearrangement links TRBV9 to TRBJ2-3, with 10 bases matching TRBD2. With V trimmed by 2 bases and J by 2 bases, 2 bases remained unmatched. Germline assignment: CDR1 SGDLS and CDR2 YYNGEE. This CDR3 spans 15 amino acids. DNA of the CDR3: TGTGCCAGCAGCGTTACTAGCGGGATCACAGATACGCAGTATTTT. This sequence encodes CASSVTSGITDTQYF.